The T cell receptor beta chain under discussion was sequenced for a study of T-cell memory formation after mild COVID-19. Study results and limitations: Prior to infection, memory already included some responding clones, suggesting cross-reactive memory joined.

This clonotype was detected a few times. Antigen: not known. 5'RACE primed from the constant segment yielded TCR alpha and TCR beta cDNA libraries bearing sample barcodes and UMIs. In TCRdb, the 5' RACE reads were re-called with MiXCR into one record per CDR3 protein. In the table there are about 360,000 distinct CDR3 sequences, approximately 14% of which are singletons. The sequence was collected from a young man who had mild COVID-19 (a few samples of this study predate the infection). Cell type and time point are not known. Material: PBMCs or a T cell subset sorted from them (not recorded which).

CDR3 bases: TGTGCCAGCAGTCCGCGGGGGGCCAGCTCAGATACGCAGTATTTT. Translated: CASSPRGASSDTQYF. The genes are TRBV7-9 and TRBJ2-3; 8 bases fit TRBD2. This CDR3 comprises 15 residues. The V gene's germline CDR1 is SEHNR and CDR2 FQNEAQ (reference sequence). V trimming: 6 bases; J trimming: 4 bases; junction bases outside the gene matches: 9.